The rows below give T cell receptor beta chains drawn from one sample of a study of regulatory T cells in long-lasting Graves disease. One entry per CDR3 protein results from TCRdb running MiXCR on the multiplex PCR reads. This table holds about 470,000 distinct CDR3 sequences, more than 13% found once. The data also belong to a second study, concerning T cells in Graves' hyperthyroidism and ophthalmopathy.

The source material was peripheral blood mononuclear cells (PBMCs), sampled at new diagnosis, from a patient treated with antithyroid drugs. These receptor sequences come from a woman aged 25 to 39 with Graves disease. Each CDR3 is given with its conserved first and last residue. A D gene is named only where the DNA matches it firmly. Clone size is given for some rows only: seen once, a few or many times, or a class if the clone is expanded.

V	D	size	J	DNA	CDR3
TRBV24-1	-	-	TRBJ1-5	TGTGCCATTGCAGGTCGGGGCAATCAGCCCCAGCATTTT	CAIAGRGNQPQHF
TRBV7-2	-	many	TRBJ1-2	TGTGCCAGCAGCTTAAAGCGGACTGACCCCAACTATGGCTACACCTTC	CASSLKRTDPNYGYTF
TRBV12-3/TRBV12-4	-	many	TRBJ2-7	TGTGCCAGCAGTAATGGACTTGAACACTACGCGGTGCAGTACTTC	CASSNGLEHYAVQYF
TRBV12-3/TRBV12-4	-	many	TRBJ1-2	TGTGCCAGCAGTTTATTGGGATCCCGCTATGGCTACACCTTC	CASSLLGSRYGYTF
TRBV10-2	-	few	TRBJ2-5	TGCGCCAGCAGTGAGGGCGGGATCAGGCAAGAGACCCAGTACTTC	CASSEGGIRQETQYF
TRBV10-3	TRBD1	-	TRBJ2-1	TGTGCCATCAAAGGGCGACAGGGTACCATCGATGAGCAGTTCTTC	CAIKGRQGTIDEQFF
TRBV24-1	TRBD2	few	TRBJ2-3	TGTGCCACCAGTGATTCGGGACTAGCGGGGACGCAGTATTTT	CATSDSGLAGTQYF
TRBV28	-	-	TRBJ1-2	TGTGCCAGCAAAGGACACAGAGACTATGGCTACACCTTC	CASKGHRDYGYTF
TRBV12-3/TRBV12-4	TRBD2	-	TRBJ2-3	TGTGCCAGCATCCCGACTAGCGGGGTCACAGATACGCAGTATTTT	CASIPTSGVTDTQYF
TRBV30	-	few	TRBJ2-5	TGTGCCTGGAGTGTACTAAGTAGTGAGACCCAGTACTTC	CAWSVLSSETQYF
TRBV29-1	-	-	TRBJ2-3	TGTGGGGGGAGCACAGATACGCAGTATTTT	CGGSTDTQYF
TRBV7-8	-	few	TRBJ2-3	TGTGCCAGCAGCTCGGATAGGTTAGCCCCTGTTACGCAGTATTTT	CASSSDRLAPVTQYF
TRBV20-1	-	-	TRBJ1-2	TGCAGTGCTAGAGATGGCCGGAGAGAGAATGGCTACACCTTC	CSARDGRRENGYTF
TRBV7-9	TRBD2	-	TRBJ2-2	TGTGCCAGAGAAGGACTAGCGGGAGGGCCCGCCGGGGAGCTGTCTTTT	CAREGLAGGPAGELSF
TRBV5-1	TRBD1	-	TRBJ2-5	TGCGCCAGCAGCTTGGACACCGGGACAGGGGGCCGGGAGACCCAGTACTTC	CASSLDTGTGGRETQYF
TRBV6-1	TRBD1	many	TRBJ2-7	TGTGCCAGCAGACCGACAGGGGGCTACGAGCAGTACTTC	CASRPTGGYEQYF
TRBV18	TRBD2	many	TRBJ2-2	TGTGCCAGCTCACCAACTAGCGGAAACACCGGGGAGCTGTTTTTT	CASSPTSGNTGELFF
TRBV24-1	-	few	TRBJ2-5	TGTGCCACCAGTGACACCGCCCATGAGACCCAGTACTTC	CATSDTAHETQYF
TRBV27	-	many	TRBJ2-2	TGTGCCAGCAAATCCCGACTGGGCGCTGGGGGCACCGGGGAGCTGTTTTTT	CASKSRLGAGGTGELFF
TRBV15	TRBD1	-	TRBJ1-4	TGTGCCACCAGCAGACTAGGACAGGTGGATGAAAAACTGTTTTTT	CATSRLGQVDEKLFF
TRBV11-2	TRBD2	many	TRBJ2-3	TGTGCCAGCAGCTCCCGACCGACTAGCGGCGGGGGGGATACGCAGTATTTT	CASSSRPTSGGGDTQYF
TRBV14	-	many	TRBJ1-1	TGTGCCAGCAGCCAAGCGCGTAACACTGAAGCTTTCTTT	CASSQARNTEAFF
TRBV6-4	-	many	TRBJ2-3	TGTGCCAGCAGTGACGGGACTAGCACAGATACGCAGTATTTT	CASSDGTSTDTQYF
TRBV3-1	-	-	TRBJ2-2	TGTGCCAGCAGCCAAGATTTGGGGGCCGCGAACACCGGGGAGCTGTTTTTT	CASSQDLGAANTGELFF
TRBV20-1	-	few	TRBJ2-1	TGCAGTGCTAGTCACCCGGGCAATACCTACAATGAGCAGTTCTTC	CSASHPGNTYNEQFF
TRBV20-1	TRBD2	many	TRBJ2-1	TGCAGTGCTAGAGTCCAACCCAGCGGGAGAGAACACAATGAGCAGTTCTTC	CSARVQPSGREHNEQFF
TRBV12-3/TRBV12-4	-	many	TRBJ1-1	TGTGCCAGCACCTTAGCAGATGAAGCTTTCTTT	CASTLADEAFF
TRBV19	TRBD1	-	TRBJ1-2	TGTGCCAGTAGTGACCGGGACAGTCGTTACTATGGCTACACCTTC	CASSDRDSRYYGYTF
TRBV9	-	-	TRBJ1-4	TGTGCCAGCAGCCCCCCGGCGGAAGAAAAACTGTTTTTT	CASSPPAEEKLFF
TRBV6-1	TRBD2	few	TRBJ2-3	TGTGCCAGCAGAGCGGGAGCTGTAGATACGCAGTATTTT	CASRAGAVDTQYF
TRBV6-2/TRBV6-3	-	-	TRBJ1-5	TGTGCCAGCAGCAGGACAGACAATCAGCCCCAGCATTTT	CASSRTDNQPQHF
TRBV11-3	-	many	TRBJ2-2	TGTGCCAGCAGCTTATTGGTGCTGGGCAACACCGGGGAGCTGTTTTTT	CASSLLVLGNTGELFF
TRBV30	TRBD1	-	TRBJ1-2	TGTGCCTGGAGAGGACAGGAGGTAAATGGCTACACCTTC	CAWRGQEVNGYTF
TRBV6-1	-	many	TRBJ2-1	TGTGCCAGCAGCGAGGGACGCGCGGGGCAATTAGGGGAGCAGTTCTTC	CASSEGRAGQLGEQFF
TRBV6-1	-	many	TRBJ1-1	TGTGCCAGCAGTGTGACGGACATGAACACTGAAGCTTTCTTT	CASSVTDMNTEAFF
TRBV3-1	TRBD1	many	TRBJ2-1	TGTGCCAGCAGCCAAGTTCCGACTAAAGGGGGCGGTGAGCAGTTCTTC	CASSQVPTKGGGEQFF
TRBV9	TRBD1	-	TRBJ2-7	TGTGCCAGCAGCGCTGGACAGGAGGCCTACGAGCAGTACTTC	CASSAGQEAYEQYF
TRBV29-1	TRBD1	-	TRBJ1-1	TGCAGCGGAAAACCCCCAGGGGGGAACACTGAAGCTTTCTTT	CSGKPPGGNTEAFF
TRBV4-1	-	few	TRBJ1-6	TGCGCCAGCAGCCAGGGGGAAACGGATAATTCACCCCTCCACTTT	CASSQGETDNSPLHF
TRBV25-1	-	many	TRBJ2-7	TGTGCCAGCAGTGACCGGAGGACGTACTACGAGCAGTACTTC	CASSDRRTYYEQYF
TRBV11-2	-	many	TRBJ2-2	TGTGCCAGCAGCTTAAGCTGGGAATGGGCCGGGGAGCTGTTTTTT	CASSLSWEWAGELFF
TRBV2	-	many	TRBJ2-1	TGTGCCAGCAGTGTCCCCGTTGGGTCCTACAATGAGCAGTTCTTC	CASSVPVGSYNEQFF